This record covers a single T cell receptor beta chain. This CDR3 is built from 13 residues. From germline, CDR1 is SNHLY and CDR2 FYNNEI. Trimming took 5 bases from V and 1 from J, leaving 8 bases between them. Repertoires were generated with immunoSEQ multiplex PCR, while TCRdb's copy carries only in-frame clones and drops some. The sample contains some 30,000 clones, almost 90% of which appear only once. This specimen belongs to a study of blood T cell repertoires in COVID-19. Study overall: The origin of the acute and convalescent COVID-19 samples was the United States, Italy and Spain. In each case, the material was cDNA or gDNA derived from T cells, B-cell-depleted T cells, or PBMCs.

The receptor was derived from a man in his sixties with active COVID-19. Sequences were obtained from peripheral blood. This sequence joins TRBV2 and TRBJ1-1; no clear D. CDR3 region: CASSRRENTEAFF. The CDR3, as DNA: TGTGCCAGCAGTCGGAGGGAGAACACTGAAGCTTTCTTT.